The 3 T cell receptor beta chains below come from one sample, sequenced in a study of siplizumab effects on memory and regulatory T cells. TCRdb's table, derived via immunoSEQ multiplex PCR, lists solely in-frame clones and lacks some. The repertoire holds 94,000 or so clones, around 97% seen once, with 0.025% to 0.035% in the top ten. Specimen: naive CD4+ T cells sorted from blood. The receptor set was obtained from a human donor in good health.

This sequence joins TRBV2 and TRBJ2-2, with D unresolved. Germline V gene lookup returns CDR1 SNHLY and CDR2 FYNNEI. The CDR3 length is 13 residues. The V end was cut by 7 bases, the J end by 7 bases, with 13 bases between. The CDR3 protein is CASIVQSGGELFF. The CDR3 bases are TGTGCCAGCATTGTCCAGAGTGGCGGGGAGCTGTTTTTT.

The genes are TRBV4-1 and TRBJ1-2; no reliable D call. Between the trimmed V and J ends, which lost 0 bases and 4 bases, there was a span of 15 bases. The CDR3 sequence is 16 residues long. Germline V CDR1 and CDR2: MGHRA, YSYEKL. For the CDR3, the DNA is TGCGCCAGCAGCCAAGATGGGGAGGGCGCGGCCTATGGCTACACCTTC. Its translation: CASSQDGEGAAYGYTF.

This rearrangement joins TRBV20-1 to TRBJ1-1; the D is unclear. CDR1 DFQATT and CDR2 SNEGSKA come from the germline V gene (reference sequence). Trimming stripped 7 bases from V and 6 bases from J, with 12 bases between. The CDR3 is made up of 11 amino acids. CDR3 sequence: CSVGRSPEAFF. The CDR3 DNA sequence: TGCAGTGTAGGGCGAAGCCCTGAAGCTTTCTTT.